This T cell receptor beta chain was sequenced in a study of identifying expanded T cells in peripheral blood. The CDR3 is 14 residues long. The V gene's germline CDR1 is SGHNT and CDR2 YENEEA. Trimming stripped 2 bases from V and 2 bases from J, with 10 bases between. Assay: immunoSEQ multiplex PCR; the TCRdb copy retains only in-frame clones and omits some. The sample includes around 94,000 clones, roughly 85% of them seen just once. The chain carries TRBV11-3 and TRBJ2-7; no clear D. Material for sequencing was blood. The TCR comes from a person aged 18 to 69 in good health. The CDR3 sequence: CASSLMDGTYEQYF. CDR3 bases: TGTGCCAGCAGCTTAATGGACGGTACCTACGAGCAGTACTTC.